The TCR beta chain described here comes from a study of human T cells and chemical hapten exposure. Indicated time point: healthy volunteer bleed at 6 weeks. Total RNA was isolated from whole blood that had not been fractionated. The CDR3 loop spans 19 amino acids. Deletions cut 1 base from V and 5 bases from J, with 25 bases between. Within the library, unique molecular identifiers were attached to each individual cDNA molecule. TCRdb re-called the RACE reads through MiXCR, storing one row per CDR3 protein. The sample includes some 65,000 distinct CDR3 sequences, 5.5% to 7.5% of them seen just once. Sequenced sample: whole blood. This sequence joins TRBV12-3 or TRBV12-4 and TRBJ2-3; the D call may be TRBD1 or TRBD2 (6 bases each). The receptor's source is a female donor in good health. Some clones in this sample may be carry-over from other donors' samples. CDR3 residues: CASSLGGSFGGGRKDTQYF. The CDR3 DNA is TGTGCCAGCAGTTTAGGCGGATCGTTTGGTGGGGGGCGCAAAGATACGCAGTATTTT.